What follows are 29 T cell receptor beta chains derived from one specimen sequenced in a study of shared T cell receptors in the human thymus (dated by TCRdb to 2020 to 2023). Library construction relied on the immunoSEQ multiplex PCR assay. Entries here come from immuneACCESS through TCRdb and include only in-frame sequences with V and J called. Some clones fail to appear in such tables; in the studies checked, an unresolved V gene covers under half of the shortfall, and the cause of the remainder is unknown. The sample includes some 720,000 clones, with roughly 90% observed a single time. Around 0.0099% of the sample belongs to the ten largest clones. The sample was also reused in another study, on human thymus T cells.

Input material: thymocytes. The receptors originated from a boy in the first two years of life with a congenital heart defect. Donor details come from another sample of the same person, matched by shared clones.

The V gene is TRBV5-1, the J gene TRBJ2-1, with a possible D match to TRBD2 (5 bases). Per germline, CDR1 SGHRS and CDR2 YFSETQ. Trimming removed 5 bases from V and 8 bases from J, with 14 bases in between. CDR3 length equals 13 residues. The CDR3 region has the DNA TGCGCCAGCAGTTCCCAGGTCGGGGATGAGCAGTTCTTC. Its translation: CASSSQVGDEQFF.

This chain connects TRBV5-1 to TRBJ2-3; TRBD2 agrees at 15 bases. The CDR3 has 19 residues. V shed 6 bases and J 0 bases; nucleotides not matched to a gene: 11. Germline V lookup: CDR1 SGHRS, CDR2 YFSETQ. Written as DNA, the CDR3 is TGCGCCAGCACTATAAAGGGGACTAGCGGGAGGAAAAGCACAGATACGCAGTATTTT. Translated, it gives CASTIKGTSGRKSTDTQYF. The full variable domain, with the rest looked up from reference TRBV5-1 and TRBJ2-3, is KAGVTQTPRYLIKTRGQQVTLSCSPISGHRSVSWYQQTPGQGLQFLFEYFSETQRNKGNFPGRFSGRQFSNSRSEMNVSTLELGDSALYLCASTIKGTSGRKSTDTQYFGPGTRLTVL.

The V gene is TRBV5-1, the J gene TRBJ2-1, with D tentatively TRBD1 (5 bases). Germline V gene data show CDR1 as SGHRS and CDR2 as YFSETQ. The CDR3 covers 11 residues. The V end lost 4 bases, the J end lost 9 bases, and 8 bases lay between the germline ends. CDR3 loop: CASSQGTEQFF. The CDR3, as DNA: TGCGCCAGCAGCCAGGGAACTGAGCAGTTCTTC.

The rearrangement links TRBV19 to TRBJ2-1; 7 bases agree with TRBD2. This CDR3 contains 15 residues. V shed 8 bases and J 5 bases; nucleotides not matched to a gene: 12. Germline V gives CDR1 LNHDA, CDR2 SQIVND (reference sequence). CDR3 region: CASSGGPNSHNEQFF. DNA for the CDR3: TGTGCCAGTTCGGGGGGTCCAAATTCCCACAATGAGCAGTTCTTC.

About this clone itself: This sample includes further DNA sequences coding for the same CDR3. This chain joins TRBV19 and TRBJ2-7, with 7 bases identical to TRBD1. With 2 bases clipped from V and 0 bases from J, the junction kept 1 base outside the gene matches. The CDR3 is made up of 14 amino acids. Germline CDR1 reads LNHDA; CDR2 reads SQIVND (reference sequence). The CDR3 loop is CASSIRTGSYEQYF. CDR3 nucleotides: TGTGCCAGTAGTATAAGGACAGGCTCCTACGAGCAGTACTTC.

A single count supports this clone. The chain couples TRBV27 to TRBJ2-6; D remains ambiguous. The V end lost 6 bases, the J end lost 0 bases, and 15 bases lay between the germline ends. Germline CDR1 is MNHEY and CDR2 is SMNVEV (reference sequence). The CDR3 has 17 amino acids. The CDR3 sequence is CASSLTELNSGANVLTF. As DNA, the CDR3 is TGTGCCAGCAGCCTCACAGAGCTCAACTCTGGGGCCAACGTCCTGACTTTC. The complete variable domain, with remaining parts taken from reference TRBV27 and TRBJ2-6, reads EAQVTQNPRYLITVTGKKLTVTCSQNMNHEYMSWYRQDPGLGLRQIYYSMNVEVTDKGDVPEGYKVSRKEKRNFPLILESPSPNQTSLYFCASSLTELNSGANVLTFGAGSRLTVL.

The chain carries TRBV6-1 and TRBJ2-2; TRBD1 agrees at 12 bases. With V trimmed by 9 bases and J by 8 bases, 7 bases remained unmatched. Germline CDR1 MNHNS, CDR2 SASEGT. This CDR3 region has 14 residues. The CDR3 region is CARPGTGGPGELFF. The CDR3 nucleotides are TGTGCCAGGCCCGGGACAGGGGGCCCGGGGGAGCTGTTTTTT.

V usage is TRBV27 and J usage is TRBJ2-3; 11 bases match TRBD2. V gave up 5 bases and J gave up 2 bases; unmatched junction bases: 21. The CDR3 runs 21 residues. In germline, CDR1 is MNHEY, CDR2 SMNVEV (reference sequence). CDR3 amino acids: CASSKISGRVRGRGLTDTQYF. The CDR3 bases are TGTGCCAGCAGTAAGATTAGCGGGAGGGTTCGTGGGAGGGGGCTCACAGATACGCAGTATTTT.

The chain carries TRBV9 and TRBJ2-5; TRBD2 agrees at 13 bases. J gave up 6 bases and V 3 bases, and 2 bases lay outside the gene matches. This CDR3 region has 14 residues. Germline-derived CDR1 and CDR2 are SGDLS and YYNGEE. The CDR3 DNA follows: TGTGCCAGCAGCGCACTAGCGGGAGGGCAGACCCAGTACTTC. The encoded protein is CASSALAGGQTQYF.

The chain is built from TRBV4-2 and TRBJ2-1; 9 bases are shared with TRBD2. With V trimmed by 2 bases and J by 12 bases, 14 bases remained unmatched. The CDR3 contains 16 residues. Germline V lookup: CDR1 LGHNA, CDR2 YNFKEQ. The CDR3 DNA follows: TGTGCCAGCAGCCAAATACCGGGACTAGCCCGAGGCGGGCAGTTCTTC. Its protein is CASSQIPGLARGGQFF.

The genes are TRBV28 and TRBJ1-5; 10 nucleotides align to TRBD1. The germline CDR1 and CDR2 sequences are MDHEN and SYDVKM. V lost 4 bases, J lost 1 base, and 4 bases stayed unmatched. The CDR3 runs 16 residues. As DNA, the CDR3 is TGTGCCAGCAGTTCGGGACAGGGGTGGAGCAATCAGCCCCAGCATTTT. Protein: CASSSGQGWSNQPQHF.

This chain uses TRBV23-1 with TRBJ2-7, with 8 bases identical to TRBD1. TRBV23-1 is assigned to the ORF class and has an uncertain function. This CDR3 spans 14 amino acids. V lost 6 bases to trimming and J lost 3 bases; unmatched junction nucleotides: 7. DNA of the CDR3: TGCGCCAGCAGGAGTCCGGGACAGGACTACGAGCAGTACTTC. Protein product: CASRSPGQDYEQYF.

The chain carries TRBV6-5 and TRBJ2-7; D is unclear. Trimming took off 4 bases at V and 3 bases at J, with 10 bases between the two ends. CDR1 and CDR2 (germline): MNHEY, SVGAGI. The CDR3 covers 13 residues. CDR3 nucleotides: TGTGCCAGCAGTTCCCCTCGAGGCTACGAGCAGTACTTC. Translating it yields CASSSPRGYEQYF.

The rearrangement uses TRBV6-5 and TRBJ1-5, with TRBD1 matching 8 bases. V shed 6 bases, J shed 7 bases, and the junction held 2 bases outside the gene matches. This CDR3 is 12 amino acids long. The germline CDR1 and CDR2 sequences are MNHEY and SVGAGI. The CDR3, as DNA: TGTGCCAGCAGGACAGGGGCACAGCCCCAGCATTTT. Translated: CASRTGAQPQHF.

V gene TRBV11-3 combines with J gene TRBJ2-1; D is ambiguous. Looked up from germline, CDR1 is SGHNT and CDR2 is YENEEA. The CDR3 covers 15 residues. Trimming left V 5 bases short and J 0 bases short, with 11 bases between. The CDR3 nucleotides read TGTGCCAGCAGCGGCGTCCGGAGCTCCTACAATGAGCAGTTCTTC. It yields the protein CASSGVRSSYNEQFF.

V and J are TRBV19 and TRBJ2-7; TRBD2 matches at 10 bases. The CDR3 contains 15 residues. CDR1 and CDR2 (germline): LNHDA, SQIVND (reference sequence). The ends lost 5 bases at V and 3 bases at J; junction bases unmatched: 7. This CDR3 reads CASSLRTSGGYEQYF. CDR3 DNA sequence: TGTGCCAGTAGTCTACGGACTAGCGGAGGCTACGAGCAGTACTTC.

The chain carries TRBV4-3 and TRBJ1-3; TRBD1 matches at 8 bases. The CDR3 contains 17 residues. Germline trimming cut 3 bases from V and 1 base from J; bases unmatched to any gene: 8. The V gene's germline CDR1 is LGHNA and CDR2 YSLEER. The CDR3 here is CASSHDGTGASGNTIYF. CDR3 DNA sequence: TGCGCCAGCAGCCATGACGGGACAGGCGCTTCTGGAAACACCATATATTTT.

The chain recombines TRBV15 with TRBJ2-5, with 11 bases matching TRBD2. The germline gives CDR1 LNHNV, CDR2 YYDKDF (reference sequence). The CDR3 contains 17 residues. The V segment lost 2 bases and the J segment 1 base; nucleotides outside the gene matches: 6. The CDR3 loop is CATSRRVTSGIQETQYF. DNA for the CDR3: TGTGCCACCAGCAGACGGGTGACTAGCGGGATCCAAGAGACCCAGTACTTC. Supplemented by reference TRBV15 and TRBJ2-5, the full variable domain reads DAMVIQNPRYQVTQFGKPVTLSCSQTLNHNVMYWYQQKSSQAPKLLFHYYDKDFNNEADTPDNFQSRRPNTSFCFLDIRSPGLGDTAMYLCATSRRVTSGIQETQYFGPGTRLLVL.

The chain carries TRBV10-1 and TRBJ1-1, with D perhaps matching TRBD1 (5 bases). V lost 9 bases, J lost 1 base, and 18 bases lay in between. The CDR3 length is 15 residues. Germline V gene data show CDR1 as WNHNN and CDR2 as SYGVQD (reference sequence). The CDR3 sequence is CARGTGYVGNTEAFF. The CDR3, as DNA: TGCGCCAGGGGAACAGGATACGTGGGGAACACTGAAGCTTTCTTT.

This clone appeared a few times. J is TRBJ2-7 and V is TRBV4-1, with D unclear. Trimming removed 0 bases at V and 6 bases at J, with 18 bases between. The CDR3 sequence is 16 residues long. CDR1 MGHRA and CDR2 YSYEKL come from the germline V gene. The CDR3 DNA follows: TGCGCCAGCAGCCAAGAAAGCTCGTCAATGAGGTGCGAGCAGTACTTC. It yields the protein CASSQESSSMRCEQYF.

This clone was seen just once. The chain joins TRBV27 to TRBJ2-1; a possible D gene is TRBD1 (5 bases). Trimming removed 0 bases from V and 4 bases from J, with 13 bases in between. This CDR3 is 16 amino acids long. CDR1 is MNHEY and CDR2 is SMNVEV in the germline V gene (reference sequence). CDR3 nucleotides: TGTGCCAGCAGTTTATCGATCCGCAGGGATTACAATGAGCAGTTCTTC. Translated: CASSLSIRRDYNEQFF.

Note on this clone: Within the sample, other DNA sequences also encode this same CDR3. The chain is built from TRBV27 and TRBJ2-2; D is undetermined. The CDR3 sequence is 12 residues long. The germline V and J ends were trimmed by 4 bases and 4 bases, with 4 bases remaining between them. Germline CDR1 MNHEY, CDR2 SMNVEV (reference sequence). The CDR3: CASSSLTGELFF. The CDR3 bases are TGTGCCAGCAGTTCACTCACCGGGGAGCTGTTTTTT.

In its sample, this clone was seen a few times. This chain connects TRBV18 to TRBJ1-4; 10 bases map to TRBD1. The CDR3 extends over 15 amino acids. The germline gives CDR1 KGHSH, CDR2 LQKENI. Trimming at V came to 3 bases and at J to 6 bases, leaving 4 bases not matched to a gene. CDR3 DNA: TGTGCCAGCTCACCGCCGGGACAGGGGCATGAAAAACTGTTTTTT. Its translation: CASSPPGQGHEKLFF.

The chain couples TRBV6-1 to TRBJ1-1; possibly TRBD1 for D (5 bases). Trimming removed 0 bases at V and 3 bases at J, with 11 bases between. Per germline, CDR1 MNHNS and CDR2 SASEGT. The CDR3 has 15 residues. The CDR3: CASSEALGVDTEAFF. CDR3 in DNA: TGTGCCAGCAGTGAAGCCCTAGGGGTGGACACTGAAGCTTTCTTT.

The chain recombines TRBV6-6 with TRBJ1-1; tentative D call: TRBD1 (6 bases). V lost 6 bases to trimming and J lost 7 bases, with 21 bases between them. The CDR3 runs to 15 residues. Germline CDR1 MNHNY, CDR2 SVGAGI (reference sequence). The CDR3 DNA reads TGTGCCAGCAGCCGCGGGCAGGTGGGGGGGCATGAAGCTTTCTTT. Translation: CASSRGQVGGHEAFF.

For the CDR3, the DNA is TGTGCCAGCACCGGCACAGATACGCAGTATTTT. As protein: CASTGTDTQYF. The rearrangement links TRBV7-8 to TRBJ2-3; D is ambiguous. This CDR3 contains 11 residues. V dropped 7 bases and J dropped 1 base, with 3 bases sitting between them. Looked up from germline, CDR1 is SGHVS and CDR2 is FQNEAQ.

This chain joins TRBV18 and TRBJ2-1; TRBD2 agrees at 7 bases. The CDR3 runs to 20 residues. The V gene end was trimmed by 8 bases and the J gene end by 4 bases; junction bases not matched to a gene: 26. Germline CDR1 reads KGHSH; CDR2 reads LQKENI. The CDR3 sequence: CASPPWPPGGWAEFYNEQFF. The CDR3 DNA reads as TGTGCCAGCCCTCCCTGGCCCCCCGGGGGGTGGGCCGAGTTTTACAATGAGCAGTTCTTC. The full variable domain, rest sourced from reference TRBV18 and TRBJ2-1, is NAGVMQNPRHLVRRRGQEARLRCSPMKGHSHVYWYRQLPEEGLKFMVYLQKENIIDESGMPKERFSAEFPKEGPSILRIQQVVRGDSAAYFCASPPWPPGGWAEFYNEQFFGPGTRLTVL.

The chain carries TRBV28 and TRBJ2-7; tentative D call: TRBD2 (5 bases). CDR1 is MDHEN, CDR2 SYDVKM, per germline. The CDR3 has 16 amino acids. The ends were cut back, 5 bases at V and 5 bases at J, with 22 bases in the middle. For the CDR3, the DNA is TGTGCCAGCAGTGGCCAGGCGGGCGCCCCAGAGAACGAGCAGTACTTC. The encoded protein is CASSGQAGAPENEQYF.

The chain employs TRBV14 and TRBJ2-7, with D perhaps TRBD2 (6 bases). The CDR3 is 15 residues long. The germline gives CDR1 SGHDN, CDR2 FVKESK. Trimming shortened V by 0 bases and J by 1 base, and 10 bases separated the two germline ends. Here the CDR3 DNA reads TGTGCCAGCAGCCAAGAGGGGACTCCATCCTACGAGCAGTACTTC. Its translation is CASSQEGTPSYEQYF. Looking up the rest from reference TRBV14 and TRBJ2-7 gives the full variable domain: EAGVTQFPSHSVIEKGQTVTLRCDPISGHDNLYWYRRVMGKEIKFLLHFVKESKQDESGMPNNRFLAERTGGTYSTLKVQPAELEDSGVYFCASSQEGTPSYEQYFGPGTRLTVT.